Listed here is a single T cell receptor (beta chain). Its antigen is undetermined. This record comes from a study of graft-versus-host responses after intestinal transplantation. Overall study context: The transplants performed in recipients were multivisceral, liver-intestinal, or isolated intestinal.

Germline-derived CDR1 and CDR2 are SGDLS and YYNGEE. The trim removed 4 bases at V and 4 bases at J, leaving 4 bases unmatched. The CDR3 runs 13 residues. Using immunoSEQ multiplex PCR, the repertoire was profiled, and TCRdb retains in-frame clones only, with some absent. Counted here are approximately 39,000 clones, approximately 93% occurring once; the ten biggest clones make up around 0.2%. The sequenced sample was unstimulated CD4+ T cells sorted from spleen or lymph node cells, obtained before transplant. The clonotype was recovered from a human donor who was the organ donor for an intestinal transplant. J is TRBJ2-5 and V is TRBV9; 7 bases map to TRBD1. The CDR3 DNA sequence: TGTGCCAGCAGCCAAAGGACAGGAGAGACCCAGTACTTC. This translates into CASSQRTGETQYF.